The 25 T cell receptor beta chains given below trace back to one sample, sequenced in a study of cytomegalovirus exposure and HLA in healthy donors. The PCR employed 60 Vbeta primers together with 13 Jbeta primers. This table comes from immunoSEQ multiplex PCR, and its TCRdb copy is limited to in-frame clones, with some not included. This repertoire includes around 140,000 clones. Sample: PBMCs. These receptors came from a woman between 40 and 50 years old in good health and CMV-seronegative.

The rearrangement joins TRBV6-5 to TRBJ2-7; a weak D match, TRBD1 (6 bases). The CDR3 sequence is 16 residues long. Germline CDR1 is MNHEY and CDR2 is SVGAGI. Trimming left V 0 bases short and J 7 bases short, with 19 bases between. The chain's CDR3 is CASSYSPVPGVGEQYF. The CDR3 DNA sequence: TGTGCCAGCAGTTACTCCCCAGTCCCAGGGGTGGGGGAGCAGTACTTC.

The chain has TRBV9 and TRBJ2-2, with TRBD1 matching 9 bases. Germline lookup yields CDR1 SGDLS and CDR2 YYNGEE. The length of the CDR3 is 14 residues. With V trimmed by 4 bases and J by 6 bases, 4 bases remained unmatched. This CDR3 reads CASSLRDRAGELFF. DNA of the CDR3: TGTGCCAGCAGCCTCCGGGACAGGGCCGGGGAGCTGTTTTTT.

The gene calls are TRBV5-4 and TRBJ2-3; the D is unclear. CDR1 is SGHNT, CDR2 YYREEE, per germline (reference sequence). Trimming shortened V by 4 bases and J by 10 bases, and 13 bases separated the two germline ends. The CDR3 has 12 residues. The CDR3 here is CASSSSVSAQYF. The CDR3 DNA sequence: TGTGCCAGCAGCAGTTCGGTCTCCGCGCAGTATTTT.

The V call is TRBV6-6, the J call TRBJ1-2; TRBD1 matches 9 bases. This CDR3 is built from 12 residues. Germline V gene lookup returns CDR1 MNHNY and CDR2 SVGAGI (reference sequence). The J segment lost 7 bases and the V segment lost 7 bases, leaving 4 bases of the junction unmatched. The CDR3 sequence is CASTPTGGGYTF. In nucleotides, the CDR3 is TGTGCCAGCACTCCGACAGGGGGTGGCTACACCTTC.

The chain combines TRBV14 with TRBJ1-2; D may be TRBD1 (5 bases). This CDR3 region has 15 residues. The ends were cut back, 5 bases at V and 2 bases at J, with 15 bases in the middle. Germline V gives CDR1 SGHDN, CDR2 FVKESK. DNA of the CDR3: TGTGCCAGCAGCTTACTCAGGGATTGGAACTATGGCTACACCTTC. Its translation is CASSLLRDWNYGYTF. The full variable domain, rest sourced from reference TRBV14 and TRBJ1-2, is EAGVTQFPSHSVIEKGQTVTLRCDPISGHDNLYWYRRVMGKEIKFLLHFVKESKQDESGMPNNRFLAERTGGTYSTLKVQPAELEDSGVYFCASSLLRDWNYGYTFGSGTRLTVV.

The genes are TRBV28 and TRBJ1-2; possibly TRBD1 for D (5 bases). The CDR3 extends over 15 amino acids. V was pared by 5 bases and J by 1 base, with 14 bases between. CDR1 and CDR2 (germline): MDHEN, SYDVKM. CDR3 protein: CASSAPQGNNYGYTF. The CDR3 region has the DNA TGTGCCAGCAGTGCCCCCCAGGGAAATAACTATGGCTACACCTTC.

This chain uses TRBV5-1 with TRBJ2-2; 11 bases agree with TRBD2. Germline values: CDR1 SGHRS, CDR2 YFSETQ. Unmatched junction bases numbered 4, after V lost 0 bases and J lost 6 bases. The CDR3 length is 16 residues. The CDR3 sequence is CASSLGGTSGSGELFF. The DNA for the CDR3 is TGCGCCAGCAGCTTGGGGGGGACTAGCGGTTCCGGGGAGCTGTTTTTT.

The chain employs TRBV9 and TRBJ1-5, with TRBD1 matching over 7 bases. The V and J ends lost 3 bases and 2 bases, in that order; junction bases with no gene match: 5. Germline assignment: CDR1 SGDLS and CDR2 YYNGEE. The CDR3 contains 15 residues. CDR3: CASSEFGQGNQPQHF. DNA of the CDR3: TGTGCCAGCAGCGAGTTTGGACAGGGCAATCAGCCCCAGCATTTT.

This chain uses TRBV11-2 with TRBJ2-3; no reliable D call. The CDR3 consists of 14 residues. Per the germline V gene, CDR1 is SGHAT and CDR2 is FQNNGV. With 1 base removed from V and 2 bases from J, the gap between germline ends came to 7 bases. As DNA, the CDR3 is TGTGCCAGCAGCTTAGCTCCTTACACAGATACGCAGTATTTT. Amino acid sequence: CASSLAPYTDTQYF.

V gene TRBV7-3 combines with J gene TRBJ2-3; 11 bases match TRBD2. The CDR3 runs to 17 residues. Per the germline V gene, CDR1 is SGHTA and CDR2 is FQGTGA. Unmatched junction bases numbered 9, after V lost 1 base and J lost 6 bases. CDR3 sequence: CASSLRTSGGPGDTQYF. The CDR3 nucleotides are TGTGCCAGCAGCTTAAGAACTAGCGGGGGCCCGGGGGATACGCAGTATTTT.

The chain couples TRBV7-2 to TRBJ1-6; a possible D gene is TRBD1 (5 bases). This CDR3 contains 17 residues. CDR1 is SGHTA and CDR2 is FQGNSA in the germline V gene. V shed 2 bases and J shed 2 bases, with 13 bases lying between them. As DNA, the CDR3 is TGTGCCAGCAGCTTAAGGCCCAGGGCCACCTATAATTCACCCCTCCACTTT. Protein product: CASSLRPRATYNSPLHF.

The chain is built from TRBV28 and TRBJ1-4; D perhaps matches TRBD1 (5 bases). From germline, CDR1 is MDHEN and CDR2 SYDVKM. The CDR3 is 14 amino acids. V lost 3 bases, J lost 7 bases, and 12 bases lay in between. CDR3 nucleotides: TGTGCCAGCAGTTTGTGGGGGGGAAGTGAAAAACTGTTTTTT. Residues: CASSLWGGSEKLFF.

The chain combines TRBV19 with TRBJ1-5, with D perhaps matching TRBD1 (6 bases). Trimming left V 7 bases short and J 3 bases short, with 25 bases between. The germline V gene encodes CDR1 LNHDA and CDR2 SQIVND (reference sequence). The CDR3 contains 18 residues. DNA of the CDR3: TGTGCCAGTAAGGGGATGGGTGCGGGGGGCGCTTTCAATCAGCCCCAGCATTTT. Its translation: CASKGMGAGGAFNQPQHF.

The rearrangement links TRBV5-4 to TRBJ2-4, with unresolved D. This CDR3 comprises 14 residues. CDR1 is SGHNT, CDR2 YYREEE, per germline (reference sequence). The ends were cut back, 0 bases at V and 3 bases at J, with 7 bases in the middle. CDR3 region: CASSLGGDKNIQYF. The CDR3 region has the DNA TGTGCCAGCAGCTTGGGCGGAGACAAAAACATTCAGTACTTC.

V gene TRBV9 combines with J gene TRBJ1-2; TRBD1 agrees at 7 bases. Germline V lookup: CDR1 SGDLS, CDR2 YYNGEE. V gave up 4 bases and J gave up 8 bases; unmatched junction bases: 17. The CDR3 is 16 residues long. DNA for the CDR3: TGTGCCAGCAGCTTCGGACAGGTCCCTAAGGGCGAAGGCTACACCTTC. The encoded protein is CASSFGQVPKGEGYTF.

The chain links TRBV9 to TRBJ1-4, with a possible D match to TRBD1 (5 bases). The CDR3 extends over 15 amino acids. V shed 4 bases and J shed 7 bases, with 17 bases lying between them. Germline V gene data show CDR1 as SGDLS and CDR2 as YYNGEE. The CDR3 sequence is CASSPSGTGGEKLFF. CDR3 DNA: TGTGCCAGCAGCCCCTCCGGGACCGGGGGTGAAAAACTGTTTTTT.

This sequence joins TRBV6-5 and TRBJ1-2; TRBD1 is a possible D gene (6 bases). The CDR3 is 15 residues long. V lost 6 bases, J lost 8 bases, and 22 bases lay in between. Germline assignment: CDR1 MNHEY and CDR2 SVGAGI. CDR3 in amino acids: CASSLHGRGARGYTF. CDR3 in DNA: TGTGCCAGCAGCCTGCACGGTCGGGGGGCTCGGGGCTACACCTTC.

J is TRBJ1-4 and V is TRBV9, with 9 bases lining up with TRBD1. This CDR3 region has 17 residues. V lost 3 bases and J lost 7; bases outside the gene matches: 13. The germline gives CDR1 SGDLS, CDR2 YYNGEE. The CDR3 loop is CASSAITGGAGIEKLFF. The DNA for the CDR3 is TGTGCCAGCAGCGCCATTACAGGGGGCGCGGGGATTGAAAAACTGTTTTTT. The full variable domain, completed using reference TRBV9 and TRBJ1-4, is DSGVTQTPKHLITATGQRVTLRCSPRSGDLSVYWYQQSLDQGLQFLIQYYNGEERAKGNILERFSAQQFPDLHSELNLSSLELGDSALYFCASSAITGGAGIEKLFFGSGTQLSVL.

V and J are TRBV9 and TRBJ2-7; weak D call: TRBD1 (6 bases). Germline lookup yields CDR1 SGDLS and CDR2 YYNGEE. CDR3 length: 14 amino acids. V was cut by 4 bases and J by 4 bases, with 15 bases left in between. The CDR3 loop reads CASSPRQEVYEQYF. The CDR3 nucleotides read TGTGCCAGCAGCCCCCGACAGGAAGTGTACGAGCAGTACTTC.

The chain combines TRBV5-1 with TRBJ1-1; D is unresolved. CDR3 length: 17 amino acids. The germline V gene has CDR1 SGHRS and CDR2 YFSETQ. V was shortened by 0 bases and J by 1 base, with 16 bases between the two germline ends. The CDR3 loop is CASSLGPSGSRNTEAFF. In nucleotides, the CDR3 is TGCGCCAGCAGCTTGGGTCCCTCCGGTTCTAGGAACACTGAAGCTTTCTTT.

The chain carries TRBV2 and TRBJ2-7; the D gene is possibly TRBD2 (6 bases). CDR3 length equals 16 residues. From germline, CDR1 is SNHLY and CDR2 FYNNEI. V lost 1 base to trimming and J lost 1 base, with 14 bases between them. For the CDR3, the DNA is TGTGCCAGCAGTGAAGGGGTCGGGAGCTGGTCCTACGAGCAGTACGTC. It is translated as CASSEGVGSWSYEQYV.

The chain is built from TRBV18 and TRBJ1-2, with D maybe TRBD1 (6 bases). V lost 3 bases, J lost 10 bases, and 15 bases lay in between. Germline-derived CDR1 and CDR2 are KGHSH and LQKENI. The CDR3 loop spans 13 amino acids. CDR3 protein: CASSPSDSRDYTF. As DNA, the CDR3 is TGTGCCAGCTCACCGTCGGACAGCCGGGACTACACCTTC.

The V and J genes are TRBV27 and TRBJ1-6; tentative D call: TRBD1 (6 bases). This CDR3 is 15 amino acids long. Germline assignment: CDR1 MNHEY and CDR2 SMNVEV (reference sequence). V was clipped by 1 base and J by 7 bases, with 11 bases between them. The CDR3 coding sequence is TGTGCCAGCAGTTTATTCCAGGGGATGAATTCACCCCTCCACTTT. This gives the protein CASSLFQGMNSPLHF.

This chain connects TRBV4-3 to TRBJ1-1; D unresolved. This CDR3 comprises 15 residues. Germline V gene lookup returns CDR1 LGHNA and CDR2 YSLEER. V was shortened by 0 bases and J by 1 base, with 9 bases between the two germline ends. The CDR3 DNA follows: TGCGCCAGCAGCCAAGATGGCCTCCGGAACACTGAAGCTTTCTTT. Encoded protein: CASSQDGLRNTEAFF.

The CDR3 loop reads CASSLATVNTEAFF. CDR3 DNA sequence: TGTGCCAGCAGCTTAGCCACAGTGAACACTGAAGCTTTCTTT. The chain joins TRBV7-2 to TRBJ1-1; D uncertain. This CDR3 spans 14 amino acids. Between the trimmed V and J ends, which lost 0 bases and 0 bases, there was a span of 5 bases. The germline CDR1 and CDR2 sequences are SGHTA and FQGNSA.